The 7 T cell receptor beta chains below all came from one sample that was sequenced in a study of spatial heterogeneity in lung cancer. Specified time point: sample taken at primary tumor resection. Unsorted whole RNA from tumor, nontumor lung or frozen PBMC underwent sequencing. TCRdb processed the 5' RACE reads anew with MiXCR; each CDR3 protein has one entry. The table has tens of thousands of distinct CDR3 sequences, 10% to 15% seen once. Here the sequenced sample was PBMCs, taken at surgery. The origin of the receptors is a male donor with early-stage non-small cell lung cancer.

This clonotype showed up many times. The chain couples TRBV20-1 to TRBJ2-2; TRBD2 matches 11 bases. The CDR3 extends over 16 amino acids. Germline V gene lookup returns CDR1 DFQATT and CDR2 SNEGSKA (reference sequence). The V gene end was trimmed by 7 bases and the J gene end by 1 base; junction bases not matched to a gene: 8. DNA of the CDR3: TGCAGTGTCGGGACTAGCGGAGCGGGGAACACCGGGGAGCTGTTTTTT. It specifies CSVGTSGAGNTGELFF.

The chain combines TRBV27 with TRBJ2-1; 13 bases map to TRBD2. With V trimmed by 5 bases and J by 0 bases, 10 bases remained unmatched. The CDR3 has 19 residues. Germline loops: CDR1 MNHEY, CDR2 SMNVEV (reference sequence). DNA for the CDR3: TGTGCCAGCAGTCCCTGGACTAGCGGGGGCCCGAGCTCCTACAATGAGCAGTTCTTC. Translating gives CASSPWTSGGPSSYNEQFF.

J is TRBJ2-2 and V is TRBV6-2 or TRBV6-3, with D maybe TRBD2 (6 bases). The germline V gene has CDR1 MNHEY and CDR2 SVGEGT. This CDR3 is built from 12 residues. Trimming stripped 6 bases from V and 9 bases from J, with 11 bases between. The CDR3 DNA reads TGTGCCAGCAGCCGACTAGACAGGGAGCTGTTTTTT. Translation gives CASSRLDRELFF.

In its sample, this clonotype was seen many times. The gene calls are TRBV4-2 and TRBJ1-6; tentative D call: TRBD1 (5 bases). V dropped 0 bases and J dropped 9 bases, with 6 bases sitting between them. The CDR3 contains 13 residues. In germline, CDR1 is LGHNA, CDR2 YNFKEQ. CDR3 nucleotide sequence: TGTGCCAGCAGCCAAGATCAGGGTTCACCCCTCCACTTT. It codes for CASSQDQGSPLHF.

This clonotype has just a few counts. This chain links TRBV5-1 with TRBJ2-3; TRBD2 matches 16 bases. Trimming cost V 3 bases and J 7 bases; bases outside gene matches: 14. Germline loops: CDR1 SGHRS, CDR2 YFSETQ. The length of the CDR3 is 19 residues. The CDR3 nucleotides read TGCGCCAGCAGCTCCAACCCGGGACTAGCGGGAGGGCCTTCGAATACGCAGTATTTT. Translated: CASSSNPGLAGGPSNTQYF.

The chain joins TRBV29-1 to TRBJ2-7; D may correspond to TRBD1 or TRBD2 (5 bases each). This CDR3 has 13 residues. Germline assignment: CDR1 SQVTM and CDR2 ANQGSEA. V was cut by 2 bases and J by 0 bases, with 8 bases left in between. CDR3 in DNA: TGCAGCGTTGAAACGGGGCTCTCCTACGAGCAGTACTTC. This encodes CSVETGLSYEQYF.

This clonotype was observed many times. The gene calls are TRBV5-1 and TRBJ2-6; D gene ambiguous. Trimming cost V 0 bases and J 2 bases, with 6 bases left between them. The CDR3 totals 15 residues. Germline V gene sequence: CDR1 SGHRS, CDR2 YFSETQ. The CDR3 loop reads CASSLGQAGANVLTF. DNA of the CDR3: TGCGCCAGCAGCTTGGGCCAGGCTGGGGCCAACGTCCTGACTTTC.